This TCR beta chain was retrieved from a study of regulatory T cells in long-lasting Graves disease. Both iRepertoire HTBI primers and Arm-PCR of CDR3 regions were used to build the TCR beta libraries. TCRdb fed the multiplex PCR reads into MiXCR, producing one record per CDR3 protein. The sample records roughly 610,000 distinct CDR3 sequences, about 15% being singletons. The junction had 5 bases not matched to a gene; V was cut back by 4 bases and J by 6 bases. The CDR3 has 15 residues. Germline V lookup: CDR1 SGHAT, CDR2 FQNNGV. This clonotype appeared many times. Time point given: newly diagnosed GD, antithyroid drugs for less than 3 months. PBMCs were the source of the RNA used for TCR sequencing. The same sample was also studied in work on T cells in Graves' hyperthyroidism and ophthalmopathy. That work contributes: The patients, who ranged from 18 to 65 in age, presented with newly diagnosed hyperthyroidism lasting under 2 months. Carried out on the TCR CDR3, a first-round RT-PCR used the HTBI primer set.

The sequencing here drew on peripheral blood mononuclear cells (PBMCs), taken at new diagnosis, from a patient treated with antithyroid drugs. This TCR was recovered from a man younger than 35 with Graves disease. The chain couples TRBV11-2 to TRBJ2-1; 11 bases are shared with TRBD1. CDR3 DNA sequence: TGTGCCAGCAGCTCGGGACAGGGGGGCATCAATGAGCAGTTCTTC. Residues: CASSSGQGGINEQFF.